What follows describes a single T cell receptor (beta chain). Data came from immunoSEQ multiplex PCR; TCRdb stores just in-frame clones and leaves some out. The sample carries some 100,000 clones, 82% recorded once. This entry comes from a study of blood T cell repertoires in COVID-19. Across the study: Sources were T cells, B-cell-depleted T cells, or PBMCs; the material itself was cDNA or gDNA.

The specimen was peripheral blood. The sequence derives from a man aged 45-60 years with active or convalescent COVID-19.

The CDR3 sequence is CASSPGTVSYEQYF. CDR3 nucleotides: TGTGCCAGCAGCCCCGGGACAGTATCCTACGAGCAGTACTTC. J is TRBJ2-7 and V is TRBV6-5; 7 nucleotides agree with TRBD1. Germline-derived CDR1 and CDR2 are MNHEY and SVGAGI. The CDR3 spans 14 residues. The V and J ends lost 6 bases and 1 base, in that order; junction bases with no gene match: 6.